A selection of T cell receptor beta chains follows, all from one sample in a study of T cells in Graves' hyperthyroidism and ophthalmopathy. TCRdb ran MiXCR on the multiplex PCR reads and lists one entry per CDR3 protein. This table holds 660,000 or so distinct CDR3 sequences, nearly 45% found once. Sequencing used peripheral blood or thyroid tissue (not recorded which). Receptors originate from an adult man with Graves' disease, either hyperthyroidism or ophthalmopathy (not recorded which). Each CDR3 is given with its conserved first and last residue. D genes are given only for firm matches. Where a row states a size, it is once, few, many or the class of an expanded clone; other rows omit it.

v_gene: TRBV2
d_gene: .
j_gene: TRBJ2-7
abundance: .
CDR3nt: TGTGCCAGCAGTGATCTCCAGGCCCGTATCTACGAGCAGTACTTC
CDR3aa: CASSDLQARIYEQYF

v_gene: TRBV7-2
d_gene: .
j_gene: TRBJ1-1
abundance: .
CDR3nt: TGTGCCAGCAGCTTAGATTTGGGGAGCACTGAAGCTTTCTTT
CDR3aa: CASSLDLGSTEAFF

v_gene: TRBV20-1
d_gene: TRBD1
j_gene: TRBJ1-1
abundance: few
CDR3nt: TGCAGTGCTACCCCGGACAGGGGGCCCCGCCATTTT
CDR3aa: CSATPDRGPRHF

v_gene: TRBV7-2
d_gene: .
j_gene: TRBJ1-5
abundance: .
CDR3nt: TGTGCCAGCAGTTACTCCCAGATTCCTAGCAATCAGCCCCAGCATTTT
CDR3aa: CASSYSQIPSNQPQHF

v_gene: TRBV5-1
d_gene: .
j_gene: TRBJ1-1
abundance: many
CDR3nt: TGCGCCTCCGCCTCAGGGGATGGTGAAGCTTTCTTT
CDR3aa: CASASGDGEAFF

v_gene: TRBV29-1
d_gene: .
j_gene: TRBJ1-5
abundance: .
CDR3nt: TGCAGCGTTGAAGATTTTGGGCAGGGGAGGCATTTT
CDR3aa: CSVEDFGQGRHF

v_gene: TRBV15
d_gene: TRBD1
j_gene: TRBJ1-5
abundance: few
CDR3nt: TGTGCCAGCAGCCCGACAGGGGAGGTTGGGCCCCAGCATTTT
CDR3aa: CASSPTGEVGPQHF

v_gene: TRBV5-1
d_gene: .
j_gene: TRBJ2-2
abundance: .
CDR3nt: TGCGCCAGCAGCTTGGCGACAGCGGACACCGGGGAGCTGTTTTTT
CDR3aa: CASSLATADTGELFF

v_gene: TRBV28
d_gene: .
j_gene: TRBJ1-2
abundance: .
CDR3nt: TGTGCCAGCAGTCTTACCAGATTTAACTATGGCTACACCTTC
CDR3aa: CASSLTRFNYGYTF

v_gene: TRBV12-3/TRBV12-4
d_gene: .
j_gene: TRBJ1-2
abundance: .
CDR3nt: TGTGCCAGCACCATAGGGGGGTATGGCTACACCTTC
CDR3aa: CASTIGGYGYTF

v_gene: TRBV10-3
d_gene: TRBD2
j_gene: TRBJ2-7
abundance: .
CDR3nt: TGTGCCATCAGTGCTAGCGGGACCGGCTACGAGCAGTACTTC
CDR3aa: CAISASGTGYEQYF

v_gene: TRBV5-8
d_gene: .
j_gene: TRBJ1-4
abundance: many
CDR3nt: TGTGCCAGCAGCTCGTGGGTAGATGAAAAACTGTTTTTT
CDR3aa: CASSSWVDEKLFF

v_gene: TRBV5-1
d_gene: .
j_gene: TRBJ1-1
abundance: many
CDR3nt: TGCGCCAGCAGCTTCACAGGGTCAGGTACTGAAGCTTTCTTT
CDR3aa: CASSFTGSGTEAFF

v_gene: TRBV20-1
d_gene: .
j_gene: TRBJ1-5
abundance: few
CDR3nt: TGCAGTGCTAGAGAGGCGGGCAGAGGGGAGACCCAGCATTTT
CDR3aa: CSAREAGRGETQHF

v_gene: TRBV19
d_gene: .
j_gene: TRBJ1-5
abundance: .
CDR3nt: TGTGCCAGTAGTAAGGTATGGGGGGCCAGTCAGCCCCAGCATTTT
CDR3aa: CASSKVWGASQPQHF

v_gene: TRBV7-3
d_gene: .
j_gene: TRBJ2-5
abundance: few
CDR3nt: TGTGCCAGCGGGGCAACAGGTTCGGAGACCCAGTACTTC
CDR3aa: CASGATGSETQYF

v_gene: TRBV7-9
d_gene: TRBD1
j_gene: TRBJ1-3
abundance: once
CDR3nt: TGCGCCAGCAGCCAAGTAGGGCAGGGGGTCCGAAACACCATATATTTT
CDR3aa: CASSQVGQGVRNTIYF

v_gene: TRBV7-9
d_gene: TRBD1
j_gene: TRBJ2-7
abundance: few
CDR3nt: TGTGCCAGCAGCTTAGCGCTGGGACAGGGGTACGAGCAGTACTTC
CDR3aa: CASSLALGQGYEQYF

v_gene: TRBV25-1
d_gene: .
j_gene: TRBJ2-1
abundance: many
CDR3nt: TGTGCCAGCAGTGAGCCAATAAGCTCCTACAATGAGCAGTTCTTC
CDR3aa: CASSEPISSYNEQFF

v_gene: TRBV7-9
d_gene: .
j_gene: TRBJ2-6
abundance: .
CDR3nt: TGTGCCAGCAGCAAATGGCGTGCTGAATCTGGGGCCAACGTCCTGACTTTC
CDR3aa: CASSKWRAESGANVLTF

v_gene: TRBV7-9
d_gene: .
j_gene: TRBJ1-6
abundance: .
CDR3nt: TGTGCCAGCAGCCCATTGGGACCGCCGTATAATTCACCCCTCCACTTT
CDR3aa: CASSPLGPPYNSPLHF

v_gene: TRBV2
d_gene: TRBD1
j_gene: TRBJ1-2
abundance: few
CDR3nt: TGTGCCAGCAGTCGGACAGGGGGCGACTCTTACTATGGCTACACCTTC
CDR3aa: CASSRTGGDSYYGYTF

v_gene: TRBV7-2
d_gene: TRBD1
j_gene: TRBJ2-5
abundance: .
CDR3nt: TGTGCCAGCAGCTCTGGACAGGGAGGTTATGAGACCCAGTACTTC
CDR3aa: CASSSGQGGYETQYF

v_gene: TRBV7-2
d_gene: TRBD1
j_gene: TRBJ1-4
abundance: .
CDR3nt: TGTGCCATCAGTCCCGGGACAGGGGAGGAGGAAAAACTGTTTTTT
CDR3aa: CAISPGTGEEEKLFF

v_gene: TRBV6-6
d_gene: TRBD2
j_gene: TRBJ2-7
abundance: .
CDR3nt: TGTGCCAGCAGGTCCCCAGGGACTAGCGGGAGTTACGAGCAGTACTTC
CDR3aa: CASRSPGTSGSYEQYF

v_gene: TRBV7-8
d_gene: .
j_gene: TRBJ2-6
abundance: few
CDR3nt: TGTGCCAGCAGCCCCGCCGGGACGGGCTTCTCTGGGGCCAACGTCCTGACTTTC
CDR3aa: CASSPAGTGFSGANVLTF